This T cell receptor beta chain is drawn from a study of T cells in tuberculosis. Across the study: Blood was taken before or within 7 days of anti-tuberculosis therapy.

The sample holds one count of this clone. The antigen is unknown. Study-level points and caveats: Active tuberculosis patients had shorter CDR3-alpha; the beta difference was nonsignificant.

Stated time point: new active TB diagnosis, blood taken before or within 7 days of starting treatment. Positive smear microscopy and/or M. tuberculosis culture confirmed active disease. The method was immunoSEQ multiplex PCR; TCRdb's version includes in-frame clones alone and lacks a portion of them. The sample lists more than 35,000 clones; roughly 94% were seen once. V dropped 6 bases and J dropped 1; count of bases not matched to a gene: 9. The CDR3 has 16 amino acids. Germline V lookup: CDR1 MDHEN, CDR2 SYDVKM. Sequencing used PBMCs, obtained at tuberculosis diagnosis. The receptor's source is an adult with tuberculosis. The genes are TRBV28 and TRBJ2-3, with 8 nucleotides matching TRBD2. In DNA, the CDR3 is TGTGCCAGCAGCCCCGGGACTAGTCCCCGCACAGATACGCAGTATTTT. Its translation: CASSPGTSPRTDTQYF.